This TCR beta chain was sequenced in a study of T-cell reconstitution after alpha-beta-depleted transplantation in children. This clonotype was recorded many times. J was trimmed by 7 bases and V by 5 bases; bases with no gene match: 10. The CDR3 runs to 15 residues. Unique molecular identifiers were used to barcode this TCRbeta library. A single record per CDR3 protein comes from TCRdb applying MiXCR to the PCR reads. The table includes about 190,000 distinct CDR3 sequences, more than 6.5% detected once. The sample in question was PBMCs from the stem cell graft donor, obtained from the stem cell graft. This chain joins TRBV12-3 or TRBV12-4 and TRBJ1-5; 8 bases align to TRBD1. The receptor was derived from a human donor who donated a stem cell graft to a child with Wiskott-Aldrich syndrome. The CDR3 loop is CASSLQGGSGQPQHF. CDR3 in DNA: TGTGCCAGCAGTCTACAGGGGGGCTCAGGGCAGCCCCAGCATTTT.